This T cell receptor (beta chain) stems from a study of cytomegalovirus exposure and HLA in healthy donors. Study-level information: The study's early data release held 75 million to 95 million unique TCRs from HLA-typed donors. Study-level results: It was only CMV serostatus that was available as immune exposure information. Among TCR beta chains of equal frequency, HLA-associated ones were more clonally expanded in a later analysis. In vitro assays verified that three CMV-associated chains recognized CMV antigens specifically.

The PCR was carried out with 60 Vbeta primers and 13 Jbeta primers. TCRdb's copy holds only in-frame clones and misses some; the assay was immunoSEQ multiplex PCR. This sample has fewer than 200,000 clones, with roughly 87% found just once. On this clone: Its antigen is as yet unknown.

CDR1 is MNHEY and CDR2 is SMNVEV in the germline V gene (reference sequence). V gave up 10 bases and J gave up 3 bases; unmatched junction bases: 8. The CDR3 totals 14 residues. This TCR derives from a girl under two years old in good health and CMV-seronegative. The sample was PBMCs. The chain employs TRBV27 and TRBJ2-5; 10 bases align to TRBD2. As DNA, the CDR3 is TGTGCCAACAGACCCCTAGCGGGAGAAGAGACCCAGTACTTC. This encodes CANRPLAGEETQYF.